The clone carrying this T cell receptor beta chain was counted many times. The data are from a study of metastatic and nonmetastatic thyroid tumors. The CDR3 length is 12 residues. Deletions cut 6 bases from V and 7 bases from J, with 12 bases between. Germline V gene data show CDR1 as SNHLY and CDR2 as FYNNEI. TCRdb re-analyzed the PCR reads using MiXCR. The table includes about 39,000 clones, over 15% detected once. Nobody among the patients had been given any treatment before thyroid surgery. What was sequenced was tumor tissue. This receptor was identified in a female donor with papillary thyroid cancer or a benign thyroid nodule (not recorded which). Some clones in this sample may be carry-over from other donors' samples. This rearrangement joins TRBV2 to TRBJ1-1; D is possibly TRBD1 (6 bases). Written as DNA, the CDR3 is TGTGCCAGCAGCGGACAGAGGGTTGAAGCTTTCTTT. Amino acid sequence: CASSGQRVEAFF.